These T cell receptor beta chains were read from a single sample in a study of shared clonotypes between healthy human individuals. This table comes from immunoSEQ multiplex PCR, and its TCRdb copy is limited to in-frame clones, with some not included. This sample has about 1.5 million clones; roughly 96% occur once, and the top ten carry 1% to 1.5%. Sample: naive CD4+ T cells sorted from blood. Every receptor here comes from a man aged 25-40 years in good health. Each CDR3 is given with its conserved first and last residue. The order of the fields is clone size, CDR3 length, J gene, V gene, D gene, CDR3 DNA, CDR3 protein. The D gene is left open where the match is weak. Some rows mark clone size as missing; the rest say once, few, many or name a class of expanded clone.

clone size: NA
CDR3 length: 12
J gene: TRBJ2-4
V gene: TRBV7-8
D gene: NA
CDR3 DNA: TGTGCCAGCAGCTTAAAGGACAGCCGCGCGTACTTC
CDR3 protein: CASSLKDSRAYF

clone size: once
CDR3 length: 15
J gene: TRBJ2-7
V gene: TRBV27
D gene: NA
CDR3 DNA: TGTGCCAGCAGTTTTTGGCAGGGGAGCGTCTACGAGCAGTACTTC
CDR3 protein: CASSFWQGSVYEQYF

clone size: once
CDR3 length: 12
J gene: TRBJ1-5
V gene: TRBV28
D gene: NA
CDR3 DNA: TGTGCCAGCAGTTCCTACGGTCGGCCCCAGCATTTT
CDR3 protein: CASSSYGRPQHF

clone size: once
CDR3 length: 17
J gene: TRBJ2-3
V gene: TRBV10-1
D gene: TRBD2
CDR3 DNA: TGCGCCAGCAGTGAGTCGACTAGCGGATTAAACACAGATACGCAGTATTTT
CDR3 protein: CASSESTSGLNTDTQYF

clone size: NA
CDR3 length: 11
J gene: TRBJ2-1
V gene: TRBV20-1
D gene: NA
CDR3 DNA: TGCAGTGGTGCCCCGGAAGGTGAGCAGTTCTTC
CDR3 protein: CSGAPEGEQFF

clone size: NA
CDR3 length: 14
J gene: TRBJ2-3
V gene: TRBV2
D gene: TRBD1
CDR3 DNA: TGTGCCAGCAGTGTCGGCCAGGGGGAGGATACGCAGTATTTT
CDR3 protein: CASSVGQGEDTQYF

clone size: NA
CDR3 length: 15
J gene: TRBJ1-2
V gene: TRBV18
D gene: TRBD1
CDR3 DNA: TGTGCCAGCTCACCACAGGGGACAGGCCTTATGGGCTACACCTTC
CDR3 protein: CASSPQGTGLMGYTF

clone size: NA
CDR3 length: 13
J gene: TRBJ1-4
V gene: TRBV30
D gene: NA
CDR3 DNA: TGTGCCTGGAACAGGGCAACTAATGAAAAACTGTTTTTT
CDR3 protein: CAWNRATNEKLFF

clone size: NA
CDR3 length: 17
J gene: TRBJ2-4
V gene: TRBV9
D gene: TRBD2
CDR3 DNA: TGTGCCAGCAGCGTAGGGGCTAGCGGGAGTGCGGAAAACATTCAGTACTTC
CDR3 protein: CASSVGASGSAENIQYF

clone size: NA
CDR3 length: 15
J gene: TRBJ2-1
V gene: TRBV5-4
D gene: TRBD2
CDR3 DNA: TGTGCCAGCAGCTCCGGGACTAGCGGAAACAATGAGCAGTTCTTC
CDR3 protein: CASSSGTSGNNEQFF

clone size: NA
CDR3 length: 17
J gene: TRBJ1-2
V gene: TRBV5-6
D gene: TRBD1
CDR3 DNA: TGTGCCAGCAGCTTGCCCGGGACAGGGGTATCAGTAAGTGGCTACACCTTC
CDR3 protein: CASSLPGTGVSVSGYTF

clone size: NA
CDR3 length: 17
J gene: TRBJ2-3
V gene: TRBV27
D gene: NA
CDR3 DNA: TGTGCCAGCAGTCCTACCCTCTTCGCGGCCCACACAGATACGCAGTATTTT
CDR3 protein: CASSPTLFAAHTDTQYF

clone size: NA
CDR3 length: 14
J gene: TRBJ2-7
V gene: TRBV13
D gene: NA
CDR3 DNA: TGTGCCAGCAGCCTCGGGACTTCTCTCTACGAGCAGTACTTC
CDR3 protein: CASSLGTSLYEQYF

clone size: NA
CDR3 length: 15
J gene: TRBJ2-1
V gene: TRBV5-6
D gene: NA
CDR3 DNA: TGTGCCAGCAGCCCGAGACCCGGGACCTACAATGAGCAGTTCTTC
CDR3 protein: CASSPRPGTYNEQFF

clone size: NA
CDR3 length: 10
J gene: TRBJ2-1
V gene: TRBV19
D gene: NA
CDR3 DNA: TGTGCCAGCGTTTACAATGAGCAGTTCTTC
CDR3 protein: CASVYNEQFF

clone size: NA
CDR3 length: 14
J gene: TRBJ2-7
V gene: TRBV6-6
D gene: NA
CDR3 DNA: TGTGCCAGCAGTTACTCACCGGGTTCTGGCGAGCAGTACTTC
CDR3 protein: CASSYSPGSGEQYF